This TCR beta chain was sequenced in a study of shared clonotypes between healthy human individuals (dated by TCRdb to between 2020 and 2021). General notes on the study: The cohort included a few men and a couple of women between 18 and 49 years of age. Per donor, three plates each were used for CD4 naive and CD4 memory, two for CD8 naive, and one for CD8 memory. The study deeply sequenced blood TCR repertoires of five healthy adults to estimate repertoire size and the extent of clonotype sharing between individuals. Different laboratories and diverse techniques were used to prepare libraries and sequence TCR repertoires, to increase sequencing depth and limit assay-specific biases. Each donor's leukapheresis produced roughly between roughly 0.94 and 9.5 billion PBMCs.

The CDR3 covers 15 residues, taking in both the cysteine and the phenylalanine. Only the CDR3 portion is preserved as DNA: 45 bases, with reading frame beginning at the first base. The germline ends are 9 bases apart after V is trimmed by 0 bases and J by 4 bases. CDR1 is given as LNHNV and CDR2 as YYDKDF, both from the germline V gene (reference sequence). Using the deep immunoSEQ assay, TCR CDR3 regions were amplified from genomic DNA by multiplex PCR. Extracted genomic DNA from each cell subset was spread evenly across all wells of several immunoSEQ 96-well plates, with each plate serving as a replicate. For sorted subsets, 200 to 250 ng of genomic DNA, equivalent to around 31,000 T cell genomes, went into each replicate PCR. Purified libraries were quantified with a Qubit 3.0 fluorometer, sized on a Bioanalyzer 2100, and re-quantified with the KAPA Library Quantification kit. Every immunoSEQ 96-well plate was sequenced on a separate single-read 150-cycle Illumina NextSeq 550 flow cell. As for the authors' bioinformatics: Because the immunoSEQ output held only junctional sequences and lacked quality scores, the filtering could not match the filtering applied to full-length reads. To assign V/J genes and CDR3, sequences were annotated against IMGT germline references using PyIR, a Python wrapper for IgBLAST v1.9. Reads were filtered out if the reads had weak V/J assignments (E-value above 1e-6), no CDR3, stop codons, out-of-frame junctions, or ambiguous translated residues. V3J clonotypes were defined by identical inferred V gene, J gene, and CDR3 amino acid sequence. The percentage overlap between two repertoires was calculated by dividing the number of shared unique clonotypes by the size of the smaller repertoire. Three approaches were used to assess repertoire richness: RTK rarefaction, the Chao1 estimator, and Recon v2.1 estimates of unobserved clonotypes. Generation probabilities were computed with OLGA for all TCRbeta clonotypes obtained by the gDNA method from several donors. TCRdb holds this immuneACCESS table with in-frame rearrangements only. Some clones are missing; in checked studies, unresolved V genes explain under half, and the rest has no known cause. That table is the source of V, J and clone size, and D and trimming were worked out from the DNA. The table for this sample lists about 700,000 clones; around 92% of them were counted only once. The top ten constitute approximately 25% of the sample.

Findings and caveats that apply to the study as a whole: Clonotypes shared by all four sorted-subset donors showed higher generation probabilities than non-shared clonotypes. Because the study included only a small number of donors, the genetic and exposure-history diversity represented was limited. Roughly 5% of naive CD4, approximately 3.7% of naive CD8, roughly 2.5% of memory CD4, and around 0.4% of memory CD8 clonotypes were shared across several donors. Estimated clonotype richness was generally larger for naive than for memory subsets. Sampling was restricted to blood, and TCR repertoires in tissues likely differ from the TCR repertoires found in blood. Pairwise subsampling led to the expectation that sequencing depth would affect the degree of clonotype sharing among donors. Even with the large sequencing depth, rarefaction of the sorted-subset datasets indicated that sequencing was incomplete.

CD8 naive samples consisted of CD45RO-negative cells that were positively selected for CCR7, yielding a CD45RA+CCR7+ population without TemRA cells. The donors were healthy, HIV-negative adults with no recently reported acute infections or vaccinations. Only Caucasian adults living in Nashville, Tennessee, USA were represented among the donors. Blood was collected by leukapheresis, and PBMCs were isolated by Ficoll-Histopaque density gradient centrifugation and then cryopreserved in liquid nitrogen vapor phase. Purity and quantity of every magnetically sorted T cell population were checked by analytical flow cytometry. Genomic DNA was isolated from every sorted fraction and measured by UV absorbance on a Nanodrop 2000c. As for this clone: The specificity of this receptor is unknown. Base qualities were left out, and no much larger clone turns up one base away.

The TCR sequence derives from a man aged 30-40 years in good health. The material sequenced was naive CD8+ T cells sorted from blood. The cell subset or site label for this specimen denotes: CD45RA+CCR7+. The V gene is TRBV15 and the J gene is TRBJ2-2, with the D gene call left open. The DNA is TGTGCCACCAGCAGAGATCGGGCGTTCACCGGGGAGCTGTTTTTT. Protein translation: CATSRDRAFTGELFF.